The 6 T cell receptor beta chains given below trace back to one sample, sequenced in a study of identical twins. TCRdb analysed the 5' RACE reads with MiXCR anew, one entry per CDR3 protein. The sample contains approximately 680,000 distinct CDR3 sequences, under 8.5% of which appear only once. The sample was also linked to a second study, of yellow fever vaccine responses in identical twins.

The specimen sequenced was PBMCs. All receptors derive from a woman aged 18-35 years in good health.

This clonotype was recorded a few times. The gene calls are TRBV10-3 and TRBJ1-6; D might be TRBD1 (5 bases). The V end lost 7 bases, the J end lost 6 bases, and 16 bases lay between the germline ends. There are 15 residues in the CDR3. Looked up from germline, CDR1 is ENHRY and CDR2 is SYGVKD. CDR3 sequence (DNA): TGTGCCATCACCGAGGGACTTCCCGGTAATTCACCCCTCCACTTT. It codes for CAITEGLPGNSPLHF.

The V call is TRBV7-8, the J call TRBJ2-7, with D unclear. V lost 4 bases and J lost 0, with 13 bases in between. This CDR3 region has 15 residues. Per germline, CDR1 SGHVS and CDR2 FQNEAQ. CDR3 bases: TGTGCCAGCAGCTCCGGTCGAATGAGCTCCTACGAGCAGTACGTC. Translation: CASSSGRMSSYEQYV.

This clonotype came up a few times. The chain is built from TRBV4-2 and TRBJ2-2; 8 bases agree with TRBD2. The J segment lost 5 bases and the V segment lost 4 bases, leaving 15 bases of the junction unmatched. This CDR3 has 18 residues. Germline assignment: CDR1 LGHNA and CDR2 YNFKEQ. The CDR3 DNA is TGTGCCAGCAGCCTACGCCCATCAGCGGGAGTTGAAACCGGGGAGCTGTTTTTT. This encodes CASSLRPSAGVETGELFF.

In this sample, this clonotype turned up a few times. The chain couples TRBV11-2 to TRBJ2-7, with 13 bases matching TRBD2. This CDR3 contains 13 residues. J gave up 7 bases and V 5 bases, and 2 bases lay outside the gene matches. Germline assignment: CDR1 SGHAT and CDR2 FQNNGV. This CDR3 is CASSELAGGEQYV. CDR3 bases: TGTGCCAGCAGCGAACTAGCGGGGGGGGAGCAGTACGTC.

This sequence joins TRBV10-2 and TRBJ1-1; D not resolved. The CDR3 extends over 13 amino acids. V dropped 7 bases and J dropped 2 bases, with 11 bases sitting between them. Per germline, CDR1 WSHSY and CDR2 SAAADI. CDR3 sequence reads: CASKDGFNTEAFF. CDR3 DNA sequence: TGCGCCAGCAAAGACGGATTCAACACTGAAGCTTTCTTT.

This clonotype was detected many times. J is TRBJ2-2 and V is TRBV24-1, with TRBD1 matching over 7 bases. The CDR3 totals 15 residues. The trim removed 5 bases at V and 0 bases at J, leaving 2 bases unmatched. Germline CDR1 is KGHDR and CDR2 is SFDVKD. Written as DNA, the CDR3 is TGTGCCACCAGTGCCGGGACAGCGAACACCGGGGAGCTGTTTTTT. This codes for CATSAGTANTGELFF.